The 9 T cell receptor beta chains given below trace back to one sample, sequenced in a study of human T cells and chemical hapten exposure. Time point denoted: patch test 2, 6 weeks after DPC sensitization. The treatment denotes: therapeutic diphenylcyclopropenone sensitization with weekly scalp DPC. TCRdb used MiXCR to reprocess the RACE reads, holding one entry per CDR3 protein. The sample carries tens of thousands of distinct CDR3 sequences, about 8.5% recorded once. The material sequenced was whole blood, taken in connection with sensitization to the hapten diphenylcyclopropenone (DPC). Every receptor here comes from a woman between 45 and 60 years old with alopecia areata. Some clones in this sample may be carry-over from other donors' samples.

The chain couples TRBV9 to TRBJ1-1, with D possibly TRBD1 on 5 matching bases. The CDR3 extends over 14 amino acids. V was trimmed by 2 bases and J by 2 bases, leaving 10 bases between them. The germline gives CDR1 SGDLS, CDR2 YYNGEE. This chain's CDR3 is CASSVGDRNTEAFF. DNA of the CDR3: TGTGCCAGCAGCGTGGGTGACAGAAACACTGAAGCTTTCTTT. Based on the CDR3 plus reference TRBV9 and TRBJ1-1, the full variable domain is DSGVTQTPKHLITATGQRVTLRCSPRSGDLSVYWYQQSLDQGLQFLIQYYNGEERAKGNILERFSAQQFPDLHSELNLSSLELGDSALYFCASSVGDRNTEAFFGQGTRLTVV.

This clonotype was detected only a few times. The V and J genes are TRBV12-3 or TRBV12-4 and TRBJ1-4; D ambiguous. The CDR3 is 14 residues long. Trimming stripped 2 bases from V and 8 bases from J, with 12 bases between. The CDR3 nucleotides are TGTGCCAGCAGTTTAAACCCTAAAGGCGAAAAACTGTTTTTT. Protein product: CASSLNPKGEKLFF.

This clonotype was recorded at least ten times. The chain combines TRBV7-2 with TRBJ2-5, with D maybe TRBD2 (6 bases). The germline V and J ends were trimmed by 4 bases and 2 bases, with 17 bases remaining between them. There are 16 residues in the CDR3. The germline V gene has CDR1 SGHTA and CDR2 FQGNSA. CDR3 loop: CASSWSSGWEQETQYF. CDR3 nucleotide sequence: TGTGCCAGCAGCTGGAGTAGCGGTTGGGAACAAGAGACCCAGTACTTC.

The sample holds a few counts of this clonotype. V and J are TRBV20-1 and TRBJ2-3; possible D gene TRBD2, 6 bases. The V end was cut by 6 bases, the J end by 3 bases, with 10 bases between. The CDR3 length is 12 residues. Germline V gene lookup returns CDR1 DFQATT and CDR2 SNEGSKA (reference sequence). The CDR3 loop is CSAKTSTDTQYF. In nucleotides, the CDR3 is TGCAGTGCAAAGACTAGTACAGATACGCAGTATTTT.

This clonotype was counted only a few times. The chain is built from TRBV12-3 or TRBV12-4 and TRBJ2-2; D is uncertain. CDR3 length: 16 amino acids. V was trimmed by 3 bases and J by 4 bases, leaving 15 bases between them. In nucleotides, the CDR3 is TGTGCCAGCAGTTTTGGCAGGCCTACGGGCACCGGGGAGCTGTTTTTT. It yields the protein CASSFGRPTGTGELFF.

The rearrangement uses TRBV5-1 and TRBJ2-2; the D is unclear. Trimming shortened V by 0 bases and J by 0 bases, and 6 bases separated the two germline ends. This CDR3 spans 15 amino acids. Looked up from germline, CDR1 is SGHRS and CDR2 is YFSETQ. This CDR3 reads CASSLALANTGELFF. The DNA of the CDR3 is TGCGCCAGCAGCTTGGCACTCGCGAACACCGGGGAGCTGTTTTTT.

The gene calls are TRBV29-1 and TRBJ1-5; the D is unclear. Looked up from germline, CDR1 is SQVTM and CDR2 is ANQGSEA. The CDR3 totals 13 residues. V gave up 4 bases and J gave up 3 bases, with 10 bases separating them. In nucleotides, the CDR3 is TGCAGCGTTGTGCTCGGGAACAATCAGCCCCAGCATTTT. It encodes CSVVLGNNQPQHF. The whole variable domain, filled in from reference TRBV29-1 and TRBJ1-5, reads SAVISQKPSRDICQRGTSLTIQCQVDSQVTMMFWYRQQPGQSLTLIATANQGSEATYESGFVIDKFPISRPNLTFSTLTVSNMSPEDSSIYLCSVVLGNNQPQHFGDGTRLSIL.

This clonotype has at least ten counts. The rearrangement links TRBV9 to TRBJ1-1; D unclear. The CDR3 totals 15 residues. Germline values: CDR1 SGDLS, CDR2 YYNGEE. Trimming cost V 4 bases and J 4 bases, with 17 bases left between them. The CDR3 protein is CASSYNPATGTEAFF. The CDR3 DNA follows: TGTGCCAGCAGCTACAATCCCGCAACGGGCACTGAAGCTTTCTTT.

This clonotype was recorded a few times. The V call is TRBV12-3 or TRBV12-4, the J call TRBJ2-1, with TRBD2 matching over 8 bases. The CDR3 contains 15 residues. Trimming at V came to 6 bases and at J to 8 bases, leaving 12 bases not matched to a gene. The CDR3 loop is CASSTLAGYSDEQFF. The CDR3 DNA sequence: TGTGCCAGCAGCACTCTAGCGGGCTACTCTGATGAGCAGTTCTTC.